The 30 T cell receptor beta chains reported below all come from one sample, sequenced in a study of T cell responses to AZD1222 COVID-19 vaccine. Only in-frame clones appear in the TCRdb table, and some are missing; sequencing was by immunoSEQ multiplex PCR. The table lists 250,000 to 300,000 clones, approximately 94% of them singletons, with around 0.5% in the top ten. Sequencing used peripheral blood, obtained 28 days after the second AZD1222 dose. These receptors came from an adult who received the AZD1222 COVID-19 vaccine.

This clone was detected once. The rearrangement joins TRBV2 to TRBJ1-2; D not certain. Germline V CDR1 and CDR2: SNHLY, FYNNEI. V lost 6 bases and J 8 bases, leaving 10 bases between the germline ends. There are 11 residues in the CDR3. The CDR3 nucleotides are TGTGCCAGCAGGTCCGGGAGCGGCTACACCTTC. Its translation: CASRSGSGYTF.

The V gene is TRBV21-1, the J gene TRBJ2-2; the table names TRBD2, a call not compared with the DNA. TRBV21-1 is tagged as a pseudogene. The CDR3 spans 19 residues. DNA of the CDR3: TGTGCCAGCAGCAAAGCCGGGGAGGGGACTTTAACTAACACCGGGGAGCTGTTTTTT. This encodes CASSKAGEGTLTNTGELFF.

The gene calls are TRBV3-1 (or the pseudogene TRBV3-2) and TRBJ1-1, with a possible D match to TRBD1 (5 bases). Trimming cost V 1 base and J 7 bases, with 10 bases left between them. Germline V gene lookup returns CDR1 LGHDT and CDR2 YNNKEL (reference sequence). The CDR3 contains 13 residues. DNA for the CDR3: TGTGCCAGCAGCCAAGTTGAGGGGTTTGAAGCTTTCTTT. Its translation is CASSQVEGFEAFF.

This chain connects TRBV28 to TRBJ2-5; a possible D gene is TRBD2 (5 bases). The CDR3 runs 15 residues. V was trimmed by 6 bases and J by 9 bases, leaving 23 bases between them. Germline-derived CDR1 and CDR2 are MDHEN and SYDVKM. CDR3 sequence (DNA): TGTGCCAGCAGCCTATCGGGGAATACTTTCTTGGCCCAGTACTTC. Translating gives CASSLSGNTFLAQYF.

The chain recombines TRBV2 with TRBJ1-2; TRBD1 agrees at 10 bases. Germline assignment: CDR1 SNHLY and CDR2 FYNNEI. The V and J ends lost 0 bases and 7 bases, in that order; junction bases with no gene match: 5. This CDR3 has 15 residues. CDR3 loop: CASSEADRGLVGYTF. CDR3 DNA: TGTGCCAGCAGTGAAGCTGACAGGGGGCTCGTTGGCTACACCTTC.

The rearrangement links TRBV5-1 to TRBJ1-6; 8 positions agree with TRBD1. Germline assignment: CDR1 SGHRS and CDR2 YFSETQ. This CDR3 has 18 residues. V gave up 4 bases and J gave up 1 base; unmatched junction bases: 10. The CDR3 spells CASSLDGQGNSYNSPLHF. The CDR3 nucleotides are TGCGCCAGCAGCCTGGACGGACAGGGTAATTCCTATAATTCACCCCTCCACTTT.

This clone was recorded once. The chain combines TRBV28 with TRBJ2-1; possibly TRBD1 for D (5 bases). Germline CDR1 is MDHEN and CDR2 is SYDVKM. Trimming stripped 9 bases from V and 7 bases from J, with 16 bases between. CDR3 length equals 13 residues. The CDR3, as DNA: TGTGCCAGTTCGACAAGTAAGGGGAATGAGCAGTTCTTC. Translation gives CASSTSKGNEQFF.

This clone has just a few counts. The chain combines TRBV28 with TRBJ1-6; D gene uncertain. The CDR3 totals 13 residues. V was clipped by 5 bases and J by 7 bases, with 9 bases between them. Germline-derived CDR1 and CDR2 are MDHEN and SYDVKM. The CDR3 reads CASSASPNSPLHF. CDR3 in DNA: TGTGCCAGCAGTGCCAGCCCAAATTCACCCCTCCACTTT. Full variable domain (rest looked up from reference TRBV28 and TRBJ1-6): DVKVTQSSRYLVKRTGEKVFLECVQDMDHENMFWYRQDPGLGLRLIYFSYDVKMKEKGDIPEGYSVSREKKERFSLILESASTNQTSMYLCASSASPNSPLHFGNGTRLTVT.

The rearrangement joins TRBV21-1 to TRBJ1-1; TRBD1, the table's D call, was not compared with the DNA. TRBV21-1 is labeled a pseudogene. The CDR3 contains 23 residues. DNA for the CDR3: TGTGCCAGCAGCAAAAGGGGAGTGGCAACGCCAGGGGAGAGGAGTAGTAGGAACACTGAAGCTTTCTTT. Residues: CASSKRGVATPGERSSRNTEAFF.

This clone was seen just once. This sequence joins TRBV5-1 and TRBJ2-2; 7 bases fit TRBD1. The V and J ends lost 2 bases and 0 bases, in that order; junction bases with no gene match: 4. This CDR3 spans 16 amino acids. Germline loops: CDR1 SGHRS, CDR2 YFSETQ. The CDR3 sequence is CASSLGTDTNTGELFF. DNA of the CDR3: TGCGCCAGCAGCTTAGGGACAGATACGAACACCGGGGAGCTGTTTTTT.

The V and J genes are TRBV5-6 and TRBJ2-7; weak D call: TRBD2 (5 bases). Trimming pared 4 bases from V and 5 bases from J, leaving 25 bases between. The V gene's germline CDR1 is SGHDT and CDR2 YYEEEE. The CDR3 loop spans 17 amino acids. CDR3 protein: CASSPLTDTVKRDEQYF. CDR3 DNA: TGTGCCAGCAGCCCCCTCACTGACACGGTCAAGAGGGACGAGCAGTACTTC.

CDR3 protein: CASSLAGADTQYF. CDR3 coding DNA: TGCGCCAGCAGCCTCGCAGGGGCAGATACGCAGTATTTT. The chain carries TRBV10-2 and TRBJ2-3; perhaps TRBD1 as D (6 bases). The CDR3 is 13 amino acids. The V gene's germline CDR1 is WSHSY and CDR2 SAAADI. Trimming removed 6 bases at V and 4 bases at J, with 11 bases between.

J is TRBJ1-3 and V is TRBV11-1, with TRBD1 matching over 7 bases. The junction had 5 bases not matched to a gene; V was cut back by 5 bases and J by 1 base. The CDR3 is made up of 15 amino acids. Germline V gene lookup returns CDR1 SGHAT and CDR2 FQDESV (reference sequence). The CDR3: CASSHSDRSGNTIYF. CDR3 bases: TGTGCCAGCAGCCACTCGGACAGGTCTGGAAACACCATATATTTT.

The genes are TRBV12-3 or TRBV12-4 and TRBJ2-5; a possible D gene is TRBD2 (5 bases). This CDR3 spans 13 amino acids. V lost 3 bases and J lost 7, with 12 bases in between. CDR3 nucleotide sequence: TGTGCCAGCAGTTTTCAAAGCCGGGGGACCCAGTACTTC. It specifies CASSFQSRGTQYF.

This clone was detected only once. The chain combines TRBV5-6 with TRBJ1-2; TRBD1 matches at 9 bases. V was clipped by 0 bases and J by 4 bases; unmatched bases: 4. The CDR3 covers 15 residues. Germline V gene data show CDR1 as SGHDT and CDR2 as YYEEEE. CDR3 sequence reads: CASSLGTGESYGYTF. In nucleotides, the CDR3 is TGTGCCAGCAGCTTGGGGACAGGGGAAAGCTATGGCTACACCTTC.

V and J are TRBV5-3 and TRBJ2-7; D is ambiguous. TRBV5-3 is filed as an ORF, its function uncertain. The CDR3 is made up of 11 amino acids. The V gene lost 4 bases and the J gene lost 2 bases, with 4 bases spanning the gap. The chain's CDR3 is CARSRAYEQYF. The DNA of the CDR3 is TGTGCCAGAAGCCGGGCCTACGAGCAGTACTTC.

The genes are TRBV5-8 and TRBJ2-2; no reliable D call. The germline CDR1 and CDR2 sequences are SGHTS and YDEGEE. V was shortened by 3 bases and J by 1 base, with 10 bases between the two germline ends. This CDR3 is 15 amino acids long. CDR3 coding DNA: TGTGCCAGCAGCTCGAGGACCAAGAACACCGGGGAGCTGTTTTTT. Residues: CASSSRTKNTGELFF. Supplemented by reference TRBV5-8 and TRBJ2-2, the full variable domain reads EAGVTQSPTHLIKTRGQQATLRCSPISGHTSVYWYQQALGLGLQFLLWYDEGEERNRGNFPPRFSGRQFPNYSSELNVNALELEDSALYLCASSSRTKNTGELFFGEGSRLTVL.

V usage is TRBV28 and J usage is TRBJ1-2; 7 nucleotides agree with TRBD1. The V gene's germline CDR1 is MDHEN and CDR2 SYDVKM. Unmatched junction bases numbered 5, after V lost 2 bases and J lost 2 bases. The CDR3 covers 15 residues. The DNA of the CDR3 is TGTGCCAGCAGTTTACCGGACAGGCTGAACTATGGCTACACCTTC. Protein: CASSLPDRLNYGYTF.

This clone came up once. This rearrangement joins TRBV5-4 to TRBJ2-7, with D uncertain. Trimming took off 4 bases at V and 3 bases at J, with 8 bases between the two ends. The CDR3 covers 12 residues. Germline assignment: CDR1 SGHNT and CDR2 YYREEE (reference sequence). CDR3 sequence reads: CASSPHGYEQYF. The CDR3 DNA reads as TGTGCCAGCAGCCCGCATGGCTACGAGCAGTACTTC.

The rearrangement joins TRBV5-1 to TRBJ1-6, with 9 positions matching TRBD1. This CDR3 contains 17 residues. Germline CDR1 is SGHRS and CDR2 is YFSETQ. J was trimmed by 7 bases and V by 5 bases; bases with no gene match: 13. The CDR3 loop reads CASSTLPGTGINSPLHF. For the CDR3, the DNA is TGCGCCAGCAGTACCCTACCCGGGACAGGGATCAATTCACCCCTCCACTTT.

This clone was counted a few times. This chain uses TRBV7-3 with TRBJ2-2; D is unresolved. V was shortened by 6 bases and J by 0 bases, with 5 bases between the two germline ends. In germline, CDR1 is SGHTA, CDR2 FQGTGA. The CDR3 runs 13 residues. The CDR3 DNA reads TGTGCCAGCAGTAGGACGAACACCGGGGAGCTGTTTTTT. It translates to CASSRTNTGELFF.

The rearrangement uses TRBV5-1 and TRBJ2-7; 12 nucleotides match TRBD2. This CDR3 spans 20 amino acids. The germline gives CDR1 SGHRS, CDR2 YFSETQ. With V trimmed by 0 bases and J by 0 bases, 13 bases remained unmatched. CDR3 in amino acids: CASSLVLGTSGGTGSYEQYF. The CDR3 DNA follows: TGCGCCAGCAGCTTGGTATTGGGTACTAGCGGGGGGACCGGCTCCTACGAGCAGTACTTC.

The chain has TRBV27 and TRBJ1-3; D possibly corresponds to TRBD1 (5 bases). The length of the CDR3 is 14 residues. V lost 6 bases to trimming and J lost 4 bases, with 13 bases between them. Looked up from germline, CDR1 is MNHEY and CDR2 is SMNVEV (reference sequence). The CDR3 reads CASSFDRYGNTIYF. The CDR3 region has the DNA TGTGCCAGCAGCTTCGACAGATACGGAAACACCATATATTTT.

The J gene is TRBJ1-3, the V gene TRBV28; no reliable D call. Germline V CDR1 and CDR2: MDHEN, SYDVKM. V was trimmed by 5 bases and J by 8 bases, leaving 16 bases between them. The CDR3 length is 14 residues. The CDR3 here is CASSLRAAEHTIYF. CDR3 bases: TGTGCCAGCAGTCTCCGGGCGGCTGAACACACCATATATTTT.

This clone was counted a single time. The J gene is TRBJ1-1, the V gene TRBV5-1, with D possibly matching TRBD1 (5 bases). This CDR3 is 15 amino acids long. Germline V gives CDR1 SGHRS, CDR2 YFSETQ. Trimming stripped 2 bases from V and 3 bases from J, with 14 bases between. In DNA form, the CDR3 reads TGCGCCAGCAGCTTTCAGGGAACTGGGGACACTGAAGCTTTCTTT. This codes for CASSFQGTGDTEAFF.

As concerns this clone: Other DNA variants within this sample encode the same CDR3. The J gene is TRBJ2-3, the V gene TRBV6-4, with TRBD2 identical over 10 bases. The CDR3 is made up of 15 amino acids. V lost 0 bases and J lost 3; bases outside the gene matches: 0. Germline V lookup: CDR1 MRHNA, CDR2 SNTAGT. CDR3 DNA: TGTGCCAGCAGTGACTCTAGCGGGGGGACAGATACGCAGTATTTT. It yields the protein CASSDSSGGTDTQYF.

The chain has TRBV5-1 and TRBJ1-2; D uncertain. Trimming removed 5 bases at V and 5 bases at J, with 13 bases between. Germline assignment: CDR1 SGHRS and CDR2 YFSETQ. CDR3 length: 13 amino acids. The CDR3 nucleotides are TGCGCCAGCAGTTCGGCGGGCTCTTATGGCTACACCTTC. This sequence encodes CASSSAGSYGYTF.

This clone was recorded only once. The chain employs TRBV18 and TRBJ1-4; 10 bases are a match to TRBD1. The CDR3 sequence is 15 residues long. V shed 4 bases, J shed 4 bases, and the junction held 3 bases outside the gene matches. Germline CDR1 is KGHSH and CDR2 is LQKENI. The CDR3 sequence is CASSRGTGDNEKLFF. CDR3 in DNA: TGTGCCAGCTCACGTGGGACAGGGGATAATGAAAAACTGTTTTTT.

This clone appeared once. The J gene is TRBJ1-6, the V gene TRBV11-2; D unclear. Per germline, CDR1 SGHAT and CDR2 FQNNGV. V was pared by 1 base and J by 6 bases, with 4 bases between. CDR3 length: 13 residues. As DNA, the CDR3 is TGTGCCAGCAGCTTAGGCCCTAATTCACCCCTCCACTTT. Translated: CASSLGPNSPLHF.

The chain couples TRBV7-2 to TRBJ1-5; no reliable D call. Trimming stripped 5 bases from V and 4 bases from J, with 15 bases between. The CDR3 extends over 15 amino acids. The V gene's germline CDR1 is SGHTA and CDR2 FQGNSA. The CDR3 nucleotides read TGTGCCAGCAGCCTAGAAGCGGGGTTGAATCAGCCCCAGCATTTT. Protein: CASSLEAGLNQPQHF.